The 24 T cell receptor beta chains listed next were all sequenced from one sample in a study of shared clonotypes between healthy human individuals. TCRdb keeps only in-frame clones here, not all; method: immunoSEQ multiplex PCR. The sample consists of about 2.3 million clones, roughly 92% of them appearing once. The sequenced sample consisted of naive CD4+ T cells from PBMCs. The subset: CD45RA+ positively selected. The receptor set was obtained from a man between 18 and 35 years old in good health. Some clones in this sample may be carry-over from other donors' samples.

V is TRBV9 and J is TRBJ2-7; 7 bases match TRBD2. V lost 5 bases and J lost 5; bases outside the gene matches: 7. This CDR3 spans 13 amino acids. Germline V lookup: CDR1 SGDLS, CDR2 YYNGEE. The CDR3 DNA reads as TGTGCCAGCAGTCGTAGGGGAGGGGACGAGCAGTACTTC. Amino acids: CASSRRGGDEQYF. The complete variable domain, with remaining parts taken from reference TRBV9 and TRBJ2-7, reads DSGVTQTPKHLITATGQRVTLRCSPRSGDLSVYWYQQSLDQGLQFLIQYYNGEERAKGNILERFSAQQFPDLHSELNLSSLELGDSALYFCASSRRGGDEQYFGPGTRLTVT.

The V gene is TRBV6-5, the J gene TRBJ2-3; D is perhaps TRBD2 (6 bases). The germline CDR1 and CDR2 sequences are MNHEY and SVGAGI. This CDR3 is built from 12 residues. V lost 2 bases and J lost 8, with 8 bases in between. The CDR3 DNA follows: TGTGCCAGCAGTTACCGGGGGTCTACGCAGTATTTT. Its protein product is CASSYRGSTQYF.

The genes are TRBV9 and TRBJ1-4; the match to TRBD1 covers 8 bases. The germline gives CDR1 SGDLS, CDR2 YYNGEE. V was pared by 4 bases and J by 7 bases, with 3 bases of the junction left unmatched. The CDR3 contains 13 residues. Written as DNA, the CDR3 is TGTGCCAGCAGCAGGACAGGGAGTGAAAAACTGTTTTTT. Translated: CASSRTGSEKLFF.

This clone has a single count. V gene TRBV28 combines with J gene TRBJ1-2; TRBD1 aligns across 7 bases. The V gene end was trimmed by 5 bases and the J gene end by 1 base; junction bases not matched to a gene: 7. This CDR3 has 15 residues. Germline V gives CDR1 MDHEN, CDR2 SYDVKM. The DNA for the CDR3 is TGTGCCAGCAGTCCGGGACAGACACATAACTATGGCTACACCTTC. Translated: CASSPGQTHNYGYTF.

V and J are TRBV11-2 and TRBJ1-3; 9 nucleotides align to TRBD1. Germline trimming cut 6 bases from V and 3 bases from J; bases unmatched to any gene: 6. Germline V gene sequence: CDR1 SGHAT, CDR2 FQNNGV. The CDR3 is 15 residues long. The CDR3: CASSPPGQGGNTIYF. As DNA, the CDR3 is TGTGCCAGCAGTCCACCGGGACAGGGTGGAAACACCATATATTTT.

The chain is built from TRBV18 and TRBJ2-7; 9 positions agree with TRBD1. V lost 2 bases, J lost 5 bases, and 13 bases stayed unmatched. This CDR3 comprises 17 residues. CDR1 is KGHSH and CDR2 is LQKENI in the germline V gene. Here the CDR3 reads CASSPSVGTGRQNEQYF. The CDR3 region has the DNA TGTGCCAGCTCACCATCCGTGGGGACAGGGAGACAAAACGAGCAGTACTTC.

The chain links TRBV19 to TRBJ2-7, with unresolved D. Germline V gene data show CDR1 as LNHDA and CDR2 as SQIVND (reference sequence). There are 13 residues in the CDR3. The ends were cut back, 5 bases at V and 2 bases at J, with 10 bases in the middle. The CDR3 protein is CASSGRPPYEQYF. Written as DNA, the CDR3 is TGTGCCAGTAGTGGCCGGCCCCCCTACGAGCAGTACTTC.

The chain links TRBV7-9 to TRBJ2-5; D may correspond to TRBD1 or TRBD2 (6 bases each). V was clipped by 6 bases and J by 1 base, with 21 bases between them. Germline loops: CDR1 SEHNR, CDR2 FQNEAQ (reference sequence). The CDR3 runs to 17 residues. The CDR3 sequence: CASRRTGSRGVQETQYF. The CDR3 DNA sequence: TGTGCCAGCAGGCGAACAGGGTCCCGCGGGGTCCAAGAGACCCAGTACTTC. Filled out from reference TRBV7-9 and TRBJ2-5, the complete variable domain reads DTGVSQNPRHKITKRGQNVTFRCDPISEHNRLYWYRQTLGQGPEFLTYFQNEAQLEKSRLLSDRFSAERPKGSFSTLEIQRTEQGDSAMYLCASRRTGSRGVQETQYFGPGTRLLVL.

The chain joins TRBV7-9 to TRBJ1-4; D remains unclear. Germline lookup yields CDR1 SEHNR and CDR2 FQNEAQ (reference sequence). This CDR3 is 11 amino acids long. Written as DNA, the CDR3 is TGTGGAACAGTAGAGAATGAAAAACTGTTTTTT. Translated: CGTVENEKLFF.

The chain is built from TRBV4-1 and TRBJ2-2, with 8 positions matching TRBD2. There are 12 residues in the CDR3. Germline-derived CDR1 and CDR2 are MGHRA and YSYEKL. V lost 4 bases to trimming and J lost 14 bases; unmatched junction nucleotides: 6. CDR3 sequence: CASSLPGLELFF. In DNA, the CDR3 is TGCGCCAGCAGCCTTCCGGGACTAGAACTGTTTTTT.

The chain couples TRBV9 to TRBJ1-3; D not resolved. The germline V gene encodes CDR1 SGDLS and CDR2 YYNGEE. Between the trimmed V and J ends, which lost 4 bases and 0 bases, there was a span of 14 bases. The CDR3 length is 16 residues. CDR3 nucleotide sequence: TGTGCCAGCAGCCCCAACCCGACGAGCTCTGGAAACACCATATATTTT. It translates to CASSPNPTSSGNTIYF.

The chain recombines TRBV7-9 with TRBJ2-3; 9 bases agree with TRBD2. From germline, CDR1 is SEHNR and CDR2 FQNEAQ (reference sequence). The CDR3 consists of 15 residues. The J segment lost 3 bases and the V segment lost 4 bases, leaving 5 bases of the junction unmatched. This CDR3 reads CASSSSGRKTDTQYF. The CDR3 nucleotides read TGTGCCAGCAGCTCCAGCGGGAGGAAGACAGATACGCAGTATTTT.

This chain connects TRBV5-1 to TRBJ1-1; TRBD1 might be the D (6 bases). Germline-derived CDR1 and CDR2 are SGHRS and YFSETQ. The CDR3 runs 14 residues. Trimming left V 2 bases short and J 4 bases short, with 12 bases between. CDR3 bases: TGCGCCAGCAGCTTAAGGGGGGAAGTCACTGAAGCTTTCTTT. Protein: CASSLRGEVTEAFF.

The CDR3: CASTRTSGISAGELFF. CDR3 coding DNA: TGCGCCAGCACTCGGACTAGCGGGATTTCAGCCGGGGAGCTGTTTTTT. The V gene is TRBV5-1, the J gene TRBJ2-2; 12 bases match TRBD2. Germline V gene data show CDR1 as SGHRS and CDR2 as YFSETQ. Unmatched junction bases numbered 9, after V lost 6 bases and J lost 6 bases. The length of the CDR3 is 16 residues.

CDR3 DNA: TGTGCCAGCGGGGACGGGTACATTCAGTACTTC. Protein: CASGDGYIQYF. This chain joins TRBV6-6 and TRBJ2-4; either TRBD1 or TRBD2 may fit D (5 bases each). The V end was cut by 8 bases, the J end by 8 bases, with 10 bases between. The V gene's germline CDR1 is MNHNY and CDR2 SVGAGI (reference sequence). The length of the CDR3 is 11 residues.

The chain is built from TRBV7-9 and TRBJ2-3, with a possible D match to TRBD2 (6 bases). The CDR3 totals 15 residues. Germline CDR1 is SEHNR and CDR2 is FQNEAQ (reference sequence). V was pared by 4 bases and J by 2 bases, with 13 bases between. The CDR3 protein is CASSSPAGLTDTQYF. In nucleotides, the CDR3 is TGTGCCAGCAGCTCTCCGGCGGGACTCACAGATACGCAGTATTTT. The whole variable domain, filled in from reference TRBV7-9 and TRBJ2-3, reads DTGVSQNPRHKITKRGQNVTFRCDPISEHNRLYWYRQTLGQGPEFLTYFQNEAQLEKSRLLSDRFSAERPKGSFSTLEIQRTEQGDSAMYLCASSSPAGLTDTQYFGPGTRLTVL.

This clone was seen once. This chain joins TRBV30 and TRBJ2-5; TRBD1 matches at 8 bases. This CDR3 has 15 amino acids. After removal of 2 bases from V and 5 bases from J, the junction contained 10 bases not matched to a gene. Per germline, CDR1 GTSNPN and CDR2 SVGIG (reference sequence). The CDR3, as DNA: TGTGCCTGGAGTAGACAGGGGTTTATTAGGGAGACCCAGTACTTC. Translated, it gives CAWSRQGFIRETQYF. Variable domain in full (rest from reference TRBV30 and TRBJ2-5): SQTIHQWPATLVQPVGSPLSLECTVEGTSNPNLYWYRQAAGRGLQLLFYSVGIGQISSEVPQNLSASRPQDRQFILSSKKLLLSDSGFYLCAWSRQGFIRETQYFGPGTRLLVL.

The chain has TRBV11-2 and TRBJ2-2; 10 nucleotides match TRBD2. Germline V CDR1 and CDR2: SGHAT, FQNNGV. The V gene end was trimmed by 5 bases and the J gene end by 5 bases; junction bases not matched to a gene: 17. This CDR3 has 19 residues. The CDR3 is CASSTIGASGGMGTGELFF. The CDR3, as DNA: TGTGCCAGCAGCACTATCGGGGCTAGCGGGGGAATGGGGACCGGGGAGCTGTTTTTT.

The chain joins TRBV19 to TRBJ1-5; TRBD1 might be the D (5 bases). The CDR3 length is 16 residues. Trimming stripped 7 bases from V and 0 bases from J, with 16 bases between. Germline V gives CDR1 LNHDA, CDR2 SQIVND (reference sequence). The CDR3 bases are TGTGCCAGTACCGTTAAGCGGACACCTAGCAATCAGCCCCAGCATTTT. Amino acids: CASTVKRTPSNQPQHF.

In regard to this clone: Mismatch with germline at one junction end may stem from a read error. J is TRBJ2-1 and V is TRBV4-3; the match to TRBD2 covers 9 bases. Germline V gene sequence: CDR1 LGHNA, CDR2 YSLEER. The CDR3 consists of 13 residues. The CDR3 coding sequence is TGCGCCAGCAGCCAAGGAACGGCGGGAGGGGAGATCTTC. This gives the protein CASSQGTAGGEIF.

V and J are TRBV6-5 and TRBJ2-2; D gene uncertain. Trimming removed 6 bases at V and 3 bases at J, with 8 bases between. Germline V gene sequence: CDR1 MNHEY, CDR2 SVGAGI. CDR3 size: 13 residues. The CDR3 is CASSPLYTGELFF. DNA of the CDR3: TGTGCCAGCAGCCCACTCTACACCGGGGAGCTGTTTTTT.

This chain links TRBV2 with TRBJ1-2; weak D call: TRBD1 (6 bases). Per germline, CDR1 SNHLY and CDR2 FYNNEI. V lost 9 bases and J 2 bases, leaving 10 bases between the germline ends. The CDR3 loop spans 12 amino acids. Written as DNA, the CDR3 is TGTGCCAGTAACAGGGAGAACTATGGCTACACCTTC. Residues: CASNRENYGYTF.

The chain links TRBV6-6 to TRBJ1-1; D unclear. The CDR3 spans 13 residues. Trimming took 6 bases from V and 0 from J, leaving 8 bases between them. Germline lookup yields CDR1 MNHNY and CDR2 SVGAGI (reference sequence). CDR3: CASSILMNTEAFF. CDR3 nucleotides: TGTGCCAGCAGCATCCTTATGAACACTGAAGCTTTCTTT.

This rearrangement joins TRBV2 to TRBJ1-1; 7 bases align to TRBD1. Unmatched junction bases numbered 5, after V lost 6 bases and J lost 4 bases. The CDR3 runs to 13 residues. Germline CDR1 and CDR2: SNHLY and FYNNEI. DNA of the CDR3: TGTGCCAGCAGGCCGACAGGGCCCACTGAAGCTTTCTTT. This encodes CASRPTGPTEAFF.